What follows describes a single TCR beta chain. The antigen remains unidentified. Germline V gene sequence: CDR1 MNHEY, CDR2 SVGAGI. V trimming: 5 bases; J trimming: 8 bases; junction bases outside the gene matches: 5. CDR3 length equals 12 residues. The sample comes from a study of vaccination effects on CD4 cells after COVID-19. Study as a whole: Samples were taken post-vaccine, and their median timing was 72 days after the second dose. The study, taken as a whole, reports: Clones arising from infection and from vaccination showed marked clonal contraction late after vaccination.

CD4+ T cells were isolated after nine to ten days of culture. PCR confirmed that the person was infected with SARS-CoV-2 between March and December 2020. The cohort was immunized with two doses of either the BNT162b2 or mRNA-1273 vaccine. Assay used: immunoSEQ multiplex PCR; TCRdb lists only in-frame clones, some missing. The table has some 46,000 clones, less than 85% seen once. This chain links TRBV6-5 with TRBJ1-1; the match to TRBD1 covers 7 bases. This specimen was CD4+ T cells from PBMCs cultured without peptide, taken after COVID-19 vaccination. The sequence was obtained from a human donor who had a prior SARS-CoV-2 infection. The CDR3 protein is CASSMGQKEAFF. CDR3 sequence (DNA): TGTGCCAGCAGTATGGGACAGAAAGAAGCTTTCTTT.